This T cell receptor (beta chain) was recovered during a study of blood T cell repertoires in COVID-19. Using immunoSEQ multiplex PCR, the repertoire was profiled, and TCRdb retains in-frame clones only, with some absent. The data show about 150,000 clones, 70% to 85% seen once. Germline lookup yields CDR1 LGHDT and CDR2 YNNKEL (reference sequence). Trimming removed 4 bases from V and 2 bases from J, with 11 bases in between. The CDR3 runs to 15 residues. Sequencing was done on a sample of peripheral blood. The TCR sequence derives from a man between 60 and 75 years old who had recovered from COVID-19. This chain links TRBV3-1 (or the pseudogene TRBV3-2) with TRBJ1-4; D is possibly TRBD1 (6 bases). The CDR3 sequence is CASSRDRNTNEKLFF. CDR3 sequence (DNA): TGTGCCAGCAGCCGCGACAGGAACACTAATGAAAAACTGTTTTTT.